This T cell receptor beta chain is from a study of blood T cell repertoires in COVID-19. The wider study: Donors in the United States, Italy and Spain gave samples during acute or convalescent COVID-19. PBMCs, B-cell-depleted T cells, or T cells provided the cDNA or gDNA that made up the material.

Source study methods: Amplification of reference gene primers provided the estimated nucleated cell counts. Assay used: immunoSEQ multiplex PCR; TCRdb lists only in-frame clones, some missing. The V and J calls and the clone size are those of that table, but D and trimming were determined from the DNA. Among about 120,000 clones listed, roughly 79% were seen once. There are 16 residues in the CDR3. Germline CDR1 reads SEHNR; CDR2 reads FQNEAQ (reference sequence). V was pared by 3 bases and J by 2 bases, with 14 bases between. The clonotype was recovered from a human donor in a cohort sampled during active COVID-19. The sequenced sample consisted of peripheral blood. The V and J genes are TRBV7-9 and TRBJ1-5; weak D call: TRBD1 (5 bases). The CDR3 is CASSLGVGEGNQPQHF. CDR3 bases: TGTGCCAGCAGCTTGGGGGTAGGGGAGGGCAATCAGCCCCAGCATTTT.